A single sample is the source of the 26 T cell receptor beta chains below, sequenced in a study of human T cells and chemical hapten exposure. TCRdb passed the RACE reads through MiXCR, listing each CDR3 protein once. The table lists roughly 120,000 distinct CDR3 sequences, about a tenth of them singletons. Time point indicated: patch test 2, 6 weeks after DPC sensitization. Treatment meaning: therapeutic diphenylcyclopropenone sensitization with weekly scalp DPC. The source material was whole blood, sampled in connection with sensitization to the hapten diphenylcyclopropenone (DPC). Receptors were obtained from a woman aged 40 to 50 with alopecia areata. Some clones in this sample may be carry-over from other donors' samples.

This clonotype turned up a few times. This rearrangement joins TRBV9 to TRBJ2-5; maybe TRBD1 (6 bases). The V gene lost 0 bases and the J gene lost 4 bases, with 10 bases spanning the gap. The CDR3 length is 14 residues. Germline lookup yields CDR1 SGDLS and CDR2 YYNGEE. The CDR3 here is CASSVDSRGETQYF. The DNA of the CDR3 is TGTGCCAGCAGCGTAGATTCCAGGGGAGAGACCCAGTACTTC.

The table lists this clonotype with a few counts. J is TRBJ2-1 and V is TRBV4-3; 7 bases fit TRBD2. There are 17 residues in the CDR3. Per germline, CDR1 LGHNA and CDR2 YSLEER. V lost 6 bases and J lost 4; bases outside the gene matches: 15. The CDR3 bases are TGCGCCAGCAGTTATGAAGAGCGGGGATGGGGTTACAATGAGCAGTTCTTC. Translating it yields CASSYEERGWGYNEQFF.

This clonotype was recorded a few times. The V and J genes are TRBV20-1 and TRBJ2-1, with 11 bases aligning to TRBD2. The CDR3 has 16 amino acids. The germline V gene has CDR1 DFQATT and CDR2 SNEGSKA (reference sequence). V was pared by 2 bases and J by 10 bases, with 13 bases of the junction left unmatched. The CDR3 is CSARRLAGNTPIEQFF. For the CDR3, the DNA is TGCAGTGCTAGACGACTAGCGGGGAATACGCCAATCGAGCAGTTCTTC.

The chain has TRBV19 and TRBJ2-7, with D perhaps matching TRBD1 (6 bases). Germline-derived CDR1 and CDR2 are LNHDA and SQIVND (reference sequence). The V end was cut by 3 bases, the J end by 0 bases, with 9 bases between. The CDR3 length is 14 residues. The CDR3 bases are TGTGCCAGTAGTATTGCAGGGGCCTCCTACGAGCAGTACTTC. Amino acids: CASSIAGASYEQYF.

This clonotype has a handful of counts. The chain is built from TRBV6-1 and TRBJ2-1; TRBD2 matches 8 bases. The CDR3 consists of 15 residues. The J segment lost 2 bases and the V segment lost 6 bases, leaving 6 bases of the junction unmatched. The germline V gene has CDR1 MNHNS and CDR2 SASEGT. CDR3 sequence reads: CASSGREGAYNEQFF. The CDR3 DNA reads TGTGCCAGCAGCGGGAGGGAGGGGGCCTACAATGAGCAGTTCTTC.

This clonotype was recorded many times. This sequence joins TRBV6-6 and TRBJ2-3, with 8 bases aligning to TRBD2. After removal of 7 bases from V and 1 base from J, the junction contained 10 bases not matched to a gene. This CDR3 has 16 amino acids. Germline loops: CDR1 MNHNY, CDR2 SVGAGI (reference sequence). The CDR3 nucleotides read TGTGCCAGCACCACGGACGGGGGGGCCGGCACAGATACGCAGTATTTT. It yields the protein CASTTDGGAGTDTQYF.

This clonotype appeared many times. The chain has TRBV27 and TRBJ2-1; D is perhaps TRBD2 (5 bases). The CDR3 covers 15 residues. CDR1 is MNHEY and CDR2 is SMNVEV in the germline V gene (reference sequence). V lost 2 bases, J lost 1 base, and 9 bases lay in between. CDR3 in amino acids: CASSLMEVSYNEQFF. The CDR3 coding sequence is TGTGCCAGCAGTTTAATGGAGGTATCCTACAATGAGCAGTTCTTC.

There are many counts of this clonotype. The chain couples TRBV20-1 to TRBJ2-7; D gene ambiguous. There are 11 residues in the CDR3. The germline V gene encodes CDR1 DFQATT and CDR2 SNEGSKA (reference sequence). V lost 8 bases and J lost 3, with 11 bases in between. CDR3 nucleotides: TGCAGTCACCTACGGAACTACGAGCAGTACTTC. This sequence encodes CSHLRNYEQYF.

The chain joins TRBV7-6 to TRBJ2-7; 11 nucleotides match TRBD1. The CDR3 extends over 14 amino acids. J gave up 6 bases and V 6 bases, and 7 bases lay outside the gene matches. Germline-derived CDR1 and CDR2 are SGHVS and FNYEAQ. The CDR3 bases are TGTGCCAGCAGTCCGGGGGGGACAGGGGGCGAGCAGTACTTC. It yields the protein CASSPGGTGGEQYF. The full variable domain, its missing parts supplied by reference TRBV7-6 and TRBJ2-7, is GAGVSQSPRYKVTKRGQDVALRCDPISGHVSLYWYRQALGQGPEFLTYFNYEAQQDKSGLPNDRFSAERPEGSISTLTIQRTEQRDSAMYRCASSPGGTGGEQYFGPGTRLTVT.

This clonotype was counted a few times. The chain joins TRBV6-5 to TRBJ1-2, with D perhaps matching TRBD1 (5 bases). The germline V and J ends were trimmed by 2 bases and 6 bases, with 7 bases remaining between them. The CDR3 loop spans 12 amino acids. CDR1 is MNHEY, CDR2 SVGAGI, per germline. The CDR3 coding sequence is TGTGCCAGCAGTTACCGGGGGAATGGCTACACCTTC. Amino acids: CASSYRGNGYTF.

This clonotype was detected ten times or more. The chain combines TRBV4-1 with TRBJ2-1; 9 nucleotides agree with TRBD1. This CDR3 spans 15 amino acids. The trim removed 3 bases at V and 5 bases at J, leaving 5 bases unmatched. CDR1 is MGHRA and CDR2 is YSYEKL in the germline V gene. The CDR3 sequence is CASSHDGTGNNEQFF. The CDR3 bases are TGCGCCAGCAGCCACGACGGGACAGGGAACAATGAGCAGTTCTTC.

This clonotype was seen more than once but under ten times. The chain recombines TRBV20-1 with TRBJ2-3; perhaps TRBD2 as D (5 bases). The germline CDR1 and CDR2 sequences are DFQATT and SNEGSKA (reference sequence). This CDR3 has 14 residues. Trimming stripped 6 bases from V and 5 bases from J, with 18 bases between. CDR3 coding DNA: TGCAGTGCCCCGGACCGTTCAGAGGGAGATACGCAGTATTTT. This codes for CSAPDRSEGDTQYF.

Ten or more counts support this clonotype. CDR3 nucleotide sequence: TGTGCCAGCAGCCATGAAGGGGGGAACATTCAGTACTTC. Translation gives CASSHEGGNIQYF. This chain uses TRBV3-1 with TRBJ2-4; D possibly matches TRBD1 or TRBD2 (6 bases each). The V end lost 3 bases, the J end lost 7 bases, and 10 bases lay between the germline ends. The CDR3 runs 13 residues. Germline values: CDR1 LGHDT, CDR2 YNNKEL (reference sequence). Complete variable domain (other parts from reference TRBV3-1 and TRBJ2-4): DTAVSQTPKYLVTQMGNDKSIKCEQNLGHDTMYWYKQDSKKFLKIMFSYNNKELIINETVPNRFSPKSPDKAHLNLHINSLELGDSAVYFCASSHEGGNIQYFGAGTRLSVL.

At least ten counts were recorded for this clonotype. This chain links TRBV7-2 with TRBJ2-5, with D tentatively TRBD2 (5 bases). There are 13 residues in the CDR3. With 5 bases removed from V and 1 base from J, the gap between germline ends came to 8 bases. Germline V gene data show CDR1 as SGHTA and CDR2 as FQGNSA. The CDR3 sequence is CASSRGSQETQYF. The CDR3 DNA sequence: TGTGCCAGCAGCCGGGGTAGCCAAGAGACCCAGTACTTC.

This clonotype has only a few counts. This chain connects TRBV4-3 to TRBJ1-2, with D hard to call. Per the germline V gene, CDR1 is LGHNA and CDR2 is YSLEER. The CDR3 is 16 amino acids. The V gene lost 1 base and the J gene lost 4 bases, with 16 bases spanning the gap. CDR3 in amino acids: CASSQGNPVRAYGYTF. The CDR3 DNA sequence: TGCGCCAGCAGCCAAGGAAATCCCGTGAGGGCCTATGGCTACACCTTC.

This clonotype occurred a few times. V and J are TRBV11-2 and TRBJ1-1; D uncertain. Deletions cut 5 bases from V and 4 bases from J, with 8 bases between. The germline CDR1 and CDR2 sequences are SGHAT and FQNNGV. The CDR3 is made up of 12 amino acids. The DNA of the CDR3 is TGTGCCAGCAGCCCAGGACCCACTGAAGCTTTCTTT. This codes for CASSPGPTEAFF.

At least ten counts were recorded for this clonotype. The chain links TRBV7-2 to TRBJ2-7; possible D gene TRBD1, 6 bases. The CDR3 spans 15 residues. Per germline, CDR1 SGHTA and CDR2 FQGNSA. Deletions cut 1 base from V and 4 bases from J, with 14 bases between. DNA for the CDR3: TGTGCCAGCAGCTTAGTGGGAACAGGGAGTTACGAGCAGTACTTC. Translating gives CASSLVGTGSYEQYF. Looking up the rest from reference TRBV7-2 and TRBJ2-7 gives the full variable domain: GAGVSQSPSNKVTEKGKDVELRCDPISGHTALYWYRQSLGQGLEFLIYFQGNSAPDKSGLPSDRFSAERTGGSVSTLTIQRTQQEDSAVYLCASSLVGTGSYEQYFGPGTRLTVT.

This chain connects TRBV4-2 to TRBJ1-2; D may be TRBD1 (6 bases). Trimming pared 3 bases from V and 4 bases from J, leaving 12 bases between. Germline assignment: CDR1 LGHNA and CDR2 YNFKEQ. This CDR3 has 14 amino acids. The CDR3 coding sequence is TGTGCCAGCAGCCAGTTGGGGGGCTCCTATGGCTACACCTTC. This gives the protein CASSQLGGSYGYTF.

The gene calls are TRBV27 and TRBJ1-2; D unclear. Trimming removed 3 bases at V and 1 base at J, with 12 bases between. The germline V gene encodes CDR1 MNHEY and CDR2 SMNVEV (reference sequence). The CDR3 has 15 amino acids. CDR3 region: CASSFRAPINYGYTF. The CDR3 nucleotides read TGTGCCAGCAGTTTCCGTGCTCCGATTAACTATGGCTACACCTTC.

CDR3 DNA: TGCGCCAGCAGCCAAGATCGGCTATTCAATGAGCAGTTCTTC. This gives the protein CASSQDRLFNEQFF. This chain links TRBV4-3 with TRBJ2-1; D gene unclear. Trimming shortened V by 0 bases and J by 6 bases, and 9 bases separated the two germline ends. The CDR3 is 14 amino acids. CDR1 LGHNA and CDR2 YSLEER come from the germline V gene.

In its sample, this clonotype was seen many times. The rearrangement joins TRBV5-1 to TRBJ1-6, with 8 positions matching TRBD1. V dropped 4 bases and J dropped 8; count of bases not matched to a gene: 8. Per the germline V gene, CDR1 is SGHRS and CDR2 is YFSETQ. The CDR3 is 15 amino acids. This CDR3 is CASSSGAGGYSPLHF. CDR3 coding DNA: TGCGCCAGCAGCAGCGGAGCAGGGGGCTATTCACCCCTCCACTTT.

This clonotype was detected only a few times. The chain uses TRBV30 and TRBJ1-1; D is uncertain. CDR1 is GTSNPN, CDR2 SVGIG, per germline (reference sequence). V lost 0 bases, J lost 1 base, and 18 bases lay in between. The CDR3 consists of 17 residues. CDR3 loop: CAWSVPPSRAKNTEAFF. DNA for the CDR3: TGTGCCTGGAGTGTACCCCCCTCAAGAGCCAAGAACACTGAAGCTTTCTTT. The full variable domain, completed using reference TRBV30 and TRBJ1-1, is SQTIHQWPATLVQPVGSPLSLECTVEGTSNPNLYWYRQAAGRGLQLLFYSVGIGQISSEVPQNLSASRPQDRQFILSSKKLLLSDSGFYLCAWSVPPSRAKNTEAFFGQGTRLTVV.

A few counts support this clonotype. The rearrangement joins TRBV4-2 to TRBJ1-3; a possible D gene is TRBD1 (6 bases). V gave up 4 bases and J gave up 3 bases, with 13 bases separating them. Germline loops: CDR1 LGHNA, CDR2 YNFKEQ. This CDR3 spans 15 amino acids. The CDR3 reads CASSPAGAGGNTIYF. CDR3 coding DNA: TGTGCCAGCAGCCCGGCGGGGGCGGGTGGAAACACCATATATTTT.

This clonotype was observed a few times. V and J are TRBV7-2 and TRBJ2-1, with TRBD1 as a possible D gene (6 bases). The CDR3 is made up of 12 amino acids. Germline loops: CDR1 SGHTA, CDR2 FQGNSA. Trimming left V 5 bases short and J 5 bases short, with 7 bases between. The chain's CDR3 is CASSRDNNEQFF. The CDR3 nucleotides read TGTGCCAGCAGCCGGGACAACAATGAGCAGTTCTTC.

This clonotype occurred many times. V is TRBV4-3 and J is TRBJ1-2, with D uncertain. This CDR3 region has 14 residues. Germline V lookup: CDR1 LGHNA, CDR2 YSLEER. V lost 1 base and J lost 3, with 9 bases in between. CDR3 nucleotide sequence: TGCGCCAGCAGCCAAGCGGAGACCGACTATGGCTACACCTTC. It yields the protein CASSQAETDYGYTF.

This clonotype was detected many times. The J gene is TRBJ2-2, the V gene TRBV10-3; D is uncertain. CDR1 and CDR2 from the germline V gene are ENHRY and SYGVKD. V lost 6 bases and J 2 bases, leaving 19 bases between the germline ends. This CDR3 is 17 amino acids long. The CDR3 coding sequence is TGTGCCATCAGCGACGATTGGGCCCCTCCTAACACCGGGGAGCTGTTTTTT. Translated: CAISDDWAPPNTGELFF.